The 22 T cell receptor beta chains below come from one sample, sequenced in a study of early T cells in non-severe SARS-CoV-2 infection. MiXCR, applied by TCRdb to the 5' RACE reads, yields one record per CDR3 protein. The data hold about 100,000 distinct CDR3 sequences, with about 12% observed a single time. The sequenced material came from whole blood. These receptors were taken from an adult who was a healthcare worker with PCR-confirmed SARS-CoV-2 infection or an uninfected control (not recorded which).

This chain links TRBV7-8 with TRBJ2-3; 9 bases are a match to TRBD2. Germline CDR1 SGHVS, CDR2 FQNEAQ. The length of the CDR3 is 13 residues. CDR3 bases: TGTGCGGCGGCTAGCGGGGTCACAGATACGCAGTATTTT. It translates to CAAASGVTDTQYF.

The J gene is TRBJ1-1, the V gene TRBV6-1; 8 bases agree with TRBD1. Per the germline V gene, CDR1 is MNHNS and CDR2 is SASEGT. After removal of 7 bases from V and 5 bases from J, the junction contained 9 bases not matched to a gene. CDR3 length equals 14 residues. This CDR3 reads CASNTRTGRTEAFF. CDR3 DNA sequence: TGTGCCAGCAACACCCGGACAGGGCGGACTGAAGCTTTCTTT.

The chain combines TRBV6-2 or TRBV6-3 with TRBJ2-6; TRBD1 aligns across 8 bases. The CDR3 consists of 18 residues. Germline assignment: CDR1 MNHEY and CDR2 SVGEGT. Losses at the gene ends were 5 bases for V and 0 bases for J; bases not matched to a gene: 9. The CDR3 bases are TGTGCCAGCAGTACCAGGGGGCGTTACTACTCTGGGGCCAACGTCCTGACTTTC. Protein product: CASSTRGRYYSGANVLTF.

J is TRBJ2-3 and V is TRBV28; D is undetermined. Between the trimmed V and J ends, which lost 6 bases and 8 bases, there was a span of 15 bases. The CDR3 is 13 residues long. Germline V gives CDR1 MDHEN, CDR2 SYDVKM. CDR3 in amino acids: CASRLTNPPTQYF. In DNA form, the CDR3 reads TGTGCCAGCAGGCTAACCAACCCTCCTACGCAGTATTTT.

The chain recombines TRBV4-2 with TRBJ2-7, with TRBD1 matching 9 bases. Trimming cost V 1 base and J 3 bases; bases outside gene matches: 4. This CDR3 spans 15 amino acids. The germline V gene encodes CDR1 LGHNA and CDR2 YNFKEQ. The CDR3, as DNA: TGTGCCAGCAGCCAAGTATTGGACAGGGGCTACGAGCAGTACTTC. Encoded protein: CASSQVLDRGYEQYF.

Written as DNA, the CDR3 is TGCGCCAGCAGCACGGGACAGGGGAACTATGGCTACACCTTC. Protein sequence: CASSTGQGNYGYTF. V gene TRBV5-1 combines with J gene TRBJ1-2, with 10 positions matching TRBD1. The CDR3 is made up of 14 amino acids. Per the germline V gene, CDR1 is SGHRS and CDR2 is YFSETQ. V trimming: 4 bases; J trimming: 2 bases; junction bases outside the gene matches: 2. Complete variable domain (other parts from reference TRBV5-1 and TRBJ1-2): KAGVTQTPRYLIKTRGQQVTLSCSPISGHRSVSWYQQTPGQGLQFLFEYFSETQRNKGNFPGRFSGRQFSNSRSEMNVSTLELGDSALYLCASSTGQGNYGYTFGSGTRLTVV.

This clonotype has ten or more counts. The chain is built from TRBV11-2 and TRBJ2-7, with 7 nucleotides matching TRBD1. CDR3 length equals 16 residues. CDR1 is SGHAT and CDR2 is FQNNGV in the germline V gene. The V and J ends lost 0 bases and 0 bases, in that order; junction bases with no gene match: 5. The CDR3 sequence: CASSLDHDRASYEQYF. DNA of the CDR3: TGTGCCAGCAGCTTAGATCACGACAGGGCCTCCTACGAGCAGTACTTC.

This clonotype was counted many times. The J gene is TRBJ1-3, the V gene TRBV7-9; D not certain. This CDR3 is built from 13 residues. Trimming took off 1 base at V and 9 bases at J, with 10 bases between the two ends. From germline, CDR1 is SEHNR and CDR2 FQNEAQ (reference sequence). The CDR3 is CASSLGTAGTIYF. The DNA for the CDR3 is TGTGCCAGCAGCTTAGGGACCGCGGGCACCATATATTTT.

The rearrangement links TRBV7-2 to TRBJ1-1; the D gene is possibly TRBD1 (5 bases). V shed 3 bases and J shed 8 bases, with 13 bases lying between them. This CDR3 is built from 13 residues. Germline CDR1 reads SGHTA; CDR2 reads FQGNSA. DNA of the CDR3: TGTGCCAGCAGCTTTCAGGGAGTGACGGAAGCTTTCTTT. Protein product: CASSFQGVTEAFF. The whole variable domain, filled in from reference TRBV7-2 and TRBJ1-1, reads GAGVSQSPSNKVTEKGKDVELRCDPISGHTALYWYRQSLGQGLEFLIYFQGNSAPDKSGLPSDRFSAERTGGSVSTLTIQRTQQEDSAVYLCASSFQGVTEAFFGQGTRLTVV.

This clonotype was seen a handful of times. This rearrangement joins TRBV28 to TRBJ2-7; 7 nucleotides match TRBD1. The J segment lost 2 bases and the V segment lost 6 bases, leaving 13 bases of the junction unmatched. Germline CDR1 and CDR2: MDHEN and SYDVKM. This CDR3 region has 16 residues. The CDR3 DNA follows: TGTGCCAGCAGCACGATAGGGACAGCGACAGCCTACGAGCAGTACTTC. This encodes CASSTIGTATAYEQYF. The whole variable domain, remainder taken from reference TRBV28 and TRBJ2-7, is DVKVTQSSRYLVKRTGEKVFLECVQDMDHENMFWYRQDPGLGLRLIYFSYDVKMKEKGDIPEGYSVSREKKERFSLILESASTNQTSMYLCASSTIGTATAYEQYFGPGTRLTVT.

CDR3 amino acids: CASRDPGRGRYEQYF. CDR3 bases: TGTGCCAGCAGGGACCCGGGACGGGGGCGCTACGAGCAGTACTTC. The gene calls are TRBV6-2 or TRBV6-3 and TRBJ2-7; the D call may be TRBD1 or TRBD2 (6 bases each). The germline V gene has CDR1 MNHEY and CDR2 SVGEGT. The length of the CDR3 is 15 residues. V lost 6 bases and J lost 3, with 18 bases in between.

This clonotype was seen ten or more times. The chain uses TRBV7-9 and TRBJ2-2; maybe TRBD1 (5 bases). Germline CDR1 SEHNR, CDR2 FQNEAQ (reference sequence). V shed 5 bases and J shed 0 bases, with 10 bases lying between them. The CDR3 extends over 15 amino acids. The CDR3 here is CASSPSGTNTGELFF. The CDR3 nucleotides are TGTGCCAGCAGCCCCTCAGGGACGAACACCGGGGAGCTGTTTTTT. The full variable domain, with the rest looked up from reference TRBV7-9 and TRBJ2-2, is DTGVSQNPRHKITKRGQNVTFRCDPISEHNRLYWYRQTLGQGPEFLTYFQNEAQLEKSRLLSDRFSAERPKGSFSTLEIQRTEQGDSAMYLCASSPSGTNTGELFFGEGSRLTVL.

The CDR3, as DNA: TGTGCCAGCAGTTACAGGGGGCCGGGGGGGCCTAATGAGCAGTTCTTC. As protein: CASSYRGPGGPNEQFF. V and J are TRBV6-6 and TRBJ2-1, with D possibly being TRBD2 (8 bases). CDR1 and CDR2 (germline): MNHNY, SVGAGI (reference sequence). V shed 2 bases and J shed 7 bases, with 18 bases lying between them. The length of the CDR3 is 16 residues.

The chain employs TRBV4-1 and TRBJ1-3, with D maybe TRBD1 (5 bases). The V end was cut by 3 bases, the J end by 5 bases, with 14 bases between. Germline CDR1 MGHRA, CDR2 YSYEKL. The CDR3 length is 15 residues. The CDR3: CASSQNRDGRNTIYF. The CDR3 nucleotides read TGCGCCAGCAGCCAGAACCGGGACGGTCGAAACACCATATATTTT.

The rearrangement links TRBV10-3 to TRBJ2-7; no firm D call. Germline CDR1 reads ENHRY; CDR2 reads SYGVKD. Trimming cost V 6 bases and J 2 bases, with 8 bases left between them. The CDR3 consists of 12 residues. Here the CDR3 reads CAISQPPYEQYF. In nucleotides, the CDR3 is TGTGCCATCAGCCAACCTCCCTACGAGCAGTACTTC.

This clonotype was observed a handful of times. The chain combines TRBV20-1 with TRBJ2-1; D possibly uses TRBD1 or TRBD2 (6 bases each). V was shortened by 0 bases and J by 14 bases, with 26 bases between the two germline ends. Germline values: CDR1 DFQATT, CDR2 SNEGSKA (reference sequence). The CDR3 has 16 residues. This CDR3 reads CSARDTTTPLGGRKFF. In nucleotides, the CDR3 is TGCAGTGCTAGAGATACCACCACCCCACTAGGGGGGCGCAAGTTCTTC.

This clonotype was recorded a few times. V gene TRBV7-6 combines with J gene TRBJ2-1; 7 nucleotides match TRBD2. CDR1 and CDR2 from the germline V gene are SGHVS and FNYEAQ. This CDR3 contains 17 residues. V shed 3 bases, J shed 0 bases, and the junction held 8 bases outside the gene matches. CDR3 residues: CASSFYGGTSSYNEQFF. The DNA for the CDR3 is TGTGCCAGCAGCTTTTACGGGGGGACGAGCTCCTACAATGAGCAGTTCTTC.

This clonotype appeared a few times. This chain links TRBV7-2 with TRBJ1-2; D is ambiguous. CDR3 size: 13 residues. CDR1 SGHTA and CDR2 FQGNSA come from the germline V gene. Trimming shortened V by 2 bases and J by 2 bases, and 6 bases separated the two germline ends. CDR3 nucleotides: TGTGCCAGCAGCTTAAACCGCAACTATGGCTACACCTTC. Its protein product is CASSLNRNYGYTF.

The rearrangement uses TRBV24-1 and TRBJ2-7; TRBD1 agrees at 7 bases. This CDR3 has 13 amino acids. The V gene end was trimmed by 5 bases and the J gene end by 5 bases; junction bases not matched to a gene: 5. Germline V gene data show CDR1 as KGHDR and CDR2 as SFDVKD. The CDR3 DNA is TGTGCCACCAGTGGCCCCGACAGGGACGAGCAGTACTTC. This encodes CATSGPDRDEQYF.

This clonotype was seen ten or more times. This rearrangement joins TRBV20-1 to TRBJ1-2; D gene unclear. Germline V gives CDR1 DFQATT, CDR2 SNEGSKA (reference sequence). V was shortened by 0 bases and J by 0 bases, with 23 bases between the two germline ends. The CDR3 runs 19 residues. The CDR3 loop is CSARDLSRVKSLTNYGYTF. CDR3 DNA: TGCAGTGCTAGAGATCTAAGTAGAGTGAAGAGCCTAACTAACTATGGCTACACCTTC.

This clonotype was seen at least ten times. The J gene is TRBJ1-2, the V gene TRBV28; TRBD1 matches 7 bases. This CDR3 spans 16 amino acids. Germline CDR1 reads MDHEN; CDR2 reads SYDVKM. The trim removed 4 bases at V and 8 bases at J, leaving 16 bases unmatched. The CDR3: CASSWPAGQGVVGYTF. In nucleotides, the CDR3 is TGTGCCAGCAGTTGGCCGGCGGGGCAGGGGGTTGTAGGCTACACCTTC.

This clonotype was found many times. The chain joins TRBV11-2 to TRBJ2-7, with a tentative D call TRBD2 (5 bases). V lost 5 bases and J 5 bases, leaving 10 bases between the germline ends. Per the germline V gene, CDR1 is SGHAT and CDR2 is FQNNGV. The CDR3 has 12 residues. CDR3 amino acids: CASSLTRNEQYF. In DNA, the CDR3 is TGTGCCAGCAGCCTTACTAGGAACGAGCAGTACTTC. The whole variable domain, filled in from reference TRBV11-2 and TRBJ2-7, reads EAGVAQSPRYKIIEKRQSVAFWCNPISGHATLYWYQQILGQGPKLLIQFQNNGVVDDSQLPKDRFSAERLKGVDSTLKIQPAKLEDSAVYLCASSLTRNEQYFGPGTRLTVT.